The 13 T cell receptor beta chains listed next were all sequenced from one sample in a study of T cells after yellow fever vaccination. Using its own MiXCR run on the 5' RACE reads, TCRdb lists one record per CDR3 protein. Of about 320,000 distinct CDR3 sequences listed, roughly an eighth were seen once; the top ten hold 3.2%. The sequences come from CD4+ T cells sorted from PBMCs, collected 15 days after the yellow fever booster vaccination. The origin of the receptors is a man between 18 and 35 years old who received the YFV17D yellow fever vaccine.

This clonotype was picked up a small number of times. The chain links TRBV6-2 or TRBV6-3 to TRBJ2-5; 8 bases fit TRBD2. The CDR3 has 13 amino acids. Per the germline V gene, CDR1 is MNHEY and CDR2 is SVGEGT. Unmatched junction bases numbered 9, after V lost 5 bases and J lost 10 bases. The CDR3 region is CASSTLGLVRQYF. The CDR3 coding sequence is TGTGCCAGCAGTACCCTGGGACTAGTACGCCAGTACTTC.

J is TRBJ2-3 and V is TRBV9; no firm D call. Germline values: CDR1 SGDLS, CDR2 YYNGEE. The CDR3 is made up of 11 amino acids. V was pared by 3 bases and J by 8 bases, with 7 bases between. The CDR3, as DNA: TGTGCCAGCAGCGATCAGGCTACGCAGTATTTT. This gives the protein CASSDQATQYF. Full variable domain (remainder filled in from reference TRBV9 and TRBJ2-3): DSGVTQTPKHLITATGQRVTLRCSPRSGDLSVYWYQQSLDQGLQFLIQYYNGEERAKGNILERFSAQQFPDLHSELNLSSLELGDSALYFCASSDQATQYFGPGTRLTVL.

This clonotype was counted many times. This chain connects TRBV18 to TRBJ2-5; perhaps TRBD1 as D (6 bases). V gave up 3 bases and J gave up 3 bases, with 8 bases separating them. CDR1 and CDR2 from the germline V gene are KGHSH and LQKENI. The CDR3 sequence is 13 residues long. CDR3 sequence (DNA): TGTGCCAGCTCACCGAGACAGGAAGAGACCCAGTACTTC. Amino acid sequence: CASSPRQEETQYF.

This clonotype was seen a few times. The chain has TRBV5-1 and TRBJ2-6; tentative D call: TRBD2 (5 bases). The V gene's germline CDR1 is SGHRS and CDR2 YFSETQ. This CDR3 comprises 16 residues. V lost 1 base, J lost 4 bases, and 12 bases lay in between. The DNA of the CDR3 is TGCGCCAGCAGCTTGCCGGGGAACTCCGGGGCCAACGTCCTGACTTTC. Amino acids: CASSLPGNSGANVLTF. The full variable domain, with the rest looked up from reference TRBV5-1 and TRBJ2-6, is KAGVTQTPRYLIKTRGQQVTLSCSPISGHRSVSWYQQTPGQGLQFLFEYFSETQRNKGNFPGRFSGRQFSNSRSEMNVSTLELGDSALYLCASSLPGNSGANVLTFGAGSRLTVL.

This clonotype was picked up a small number of times. The J gene is TRBJ1-2, the V gene TRBV11-2, with D possibly matching TRBD1 (6 bases). CDR1 is SGHAT, CDR2 FQNNGV, per germline. Trimming pared 6 bases from V and 4 bases from J, leaving 21 bases between. The length of the CDR3 is 16 residues. The CDR3 DNA reads TGTGCCAGCAGGCAACCAGGCAGGGGCGAAAGCTATGGCTACACCTTC. Translation gives CASRQPGRGESYGYTF.

CDR3 bases: TGCAGTGCTAGACGGGGGGAAATGCAGCCCCAGCATTTT. It is translated as CSARRGEMQPQHF. The genes are TRBV20-1 and TRBJ1-5, with D possibly TRBD1 on 5 matching bases. CDR1 is DFQATT and CDR2 is SNEGSKA in the germline V gene (reference sequence). V shed 2 bases and J shed 7 bases, with 12 bases lying between them. The CDR3 consists of 13 residues.

This chain links TRBV7-9 with TRBJ1-2; 10 bases are a match to TRBD1. With V trimmed by 4 bases and J by 7 bases, 9 bases remained unmatched. The CDR3 covers 15 residues. Germline lookup yields CDR1 SEHNR and CDR2 FQNEAQ (reference sequence). The CDR3 is CASSSLGTGDGGYTF. CDR3 bases: TGTGCCAGCAGCTCCCTAGGGACAGGGGATGGTGGCTACACCTTC.

The chain joins TRBV5-1 to TRBJ2-3; 9 bases agree with TRBD1. The CDR3 contains 15 residues. Germline-derived CDR1 and CDR2 are SGHRS and YFSETQ. J lost 5 bases, V lost 1 base, and 5 bases had no gene match. The CDR3 loop is CASSLLGDRVDTQYF. In DNA, the CDR3 is TGCGCCAGCAGCTTGCTCGGGGACAGGGTAGATACGCAGTATTTT.

This clonotype occurred a few times. CDR3 bases: TGTGCCTGGAGTAGAGCGGGACCCACAGATACGCAGTATTTT. This encodes CAWSRAGPTDTQYF. The genes are TRBV30 and TRBJ2-3, with 7 nucleotides matching TRBD2. Germline V CDR1 and CDR2: GTSNPN, SVGIG (reference sequence). The CDR3 is 14 amino acids. V lost 2 bases, J lost 2 bases, and 4 bases stayed unmatched. Based on the CDR3 plus reference TRBV30 and TRBJ2-3, the full variable domain is SQTIHQWPATLVQPVGSPLSLECTVEGTSNPNLYWYRQAAGRGLQLLFYSVGIGQISSEVPQNLSASRPQDRQFILSSKKLLLSDSGFYLCAWSRAGPTDTQYFGPGTRLTVL.

This clonotype was recorded at least ten times. This chain links TRBV3-1 with TRBJ2-7; no clear D gene. The CDR3 is 12 amino acids. Per germline, CDR1 LGHDT and CDR2 YNNKEL (reference sequence). Trimming stripped 4 bases from V and 4 bases from J, with 8 bases between. CDR3 region: CASSRNTYEQYF. The CDR3 bases are TGTGCCAGCAGCCGTAACACTTACGAGCAGTACTTC.

V and J are TRBV28 and TRBJ1-1; D is ambiguous. Germline-derived CDR1 and CDR2 are MDHEN and SYDVKM. The CDR3 loop spans 14 amino acids. Trimming removed 2 bases from V and 1 base from J, with 8 bases in between. This CDR3 is CASSLMTSNTEAFF. Written as DNA, the CDR3 is TGTGCCAGCAGTTTAATGACATCGAACACTGAAGCTTTCTTT.

This clonotype was observed a handful of times. V gene TRBV20-1 combines with J gene TRBJ2-5, with D perhaps TRBD2 (6 bases). CDR3 length: 15 amino acids. V lost 4 bases to trimming and J lost 1 base, with 16 bases between them. CDR1 is DFQATT and CDR2 is SNEGSKA in the germline V gene (reference sequence). The CDR3 DNA reads TGCAGTGCTACGGGACTGAGGGGCCTCCAAGAGACCCAGTACTTC. Translated, it gives CSATGLRGLQETQYF.

In this sample, this clonotype turned up a few times. This chain links TRBV20-1 with TRBJ2-7, with 8 bases matching TRBD2. V lost 1 base and J lost 4; bases outside the gene matches: 3. The germline gives CDR1 DFQATT, CDR2 SNEGSKA (reference sequence). The CDR3 is 13 amino acids. The CDR3: CSARGQRGYEQYF. CDR3 coding DNA: TGCAGTGCTAGAGGGCAGCGGGGGTACGAGCAGTACTTC.